This TCR beta chain comes out of a study of blood T cell repertoires in COVID-19. Study-wide background: Acute and convalescent COVID-19 specimens originated in the United States, Italy and Spain. In each case, the material was cDNA or gDNA derived from T cells, B-cell-depleted T cells, or PBMCs.

The CDR3 runs to 16 residues. Germline-derived CDR1 and CDR2 are SGHAT and FQDESV (reference sequence). After removal of 4 bases from V and 7 bases from J, the junction contained 8 bases not matched to a gene. The data were produced by immunoSEQ multiplex PCR, yet TCRdb's version contains in-frame clones alone and is incomplete. The table includes roughly 250,000 clones, about four fifths detected once. This receptor was taken from a woman aged 55-69 years with active or convalescent COVID-19. The sample taken for sequencing was peripheral blood. The V gene is TRBV11-1, the J gene TRBJ1-6, with 9 nucleotides matching TRBD1. The chain's CDR3 is CASSWDRVRDNSPLHF. The CDR3, as DNA: TGTGCCAGCAGCTGGGACAGGGTACGAGACAATTCACCCCTCCACTTT.